A selection of T cell receptor beta chains follows, all from one sample in a study of blood T cells in healthy people across ages. In TCRdb, the 5' RACE reads were re-called with MiXCR into one record per CDR3 protein. The data hold about 1.5 million distinct CDR3 sequences, with around 40% observed a single time. Sequencing was carried out using blood. These receptors came from a woman aged 18-29 years in good health. The CDR3 runs from the conserved cysteine through the conserved F or W. The order of the fields is V gene, clone size, D gene, J gene, CDR3 length, CDR3 DNA, CDR3 protein. A D gene is named only where the DNA matches it firmly. Clone size appears in some rows only: once, few, many, or a class for an expanded clone.

v_call: TRBV20-1
clone_size: many
d_call: -
j_call: TRBJ2-5
cdr3_length: 10
cdr3_nt: TGCAGTGCTAGCCAAGAGACCCAGTACTTC
cdr3_aa: CSASQETQYF

v_call: TRBV10-2
clone_size: few
d_call: -
j_call: TRBJ1-1
cdr3_length: 13
cdr3_nt: TGCGCCAGCAGCGACCCAGATAACACTGAAGCTTTCTTT
cdr3_aa: CASSDPDNTEAFF

v_call: TRBV7-3
clone_size: few
d_call: TRBD2
j_call: TRBJ2-1
cdr3_length: 16
cdr3_nt: TGTGCCAGCAGCTTAGACGGGAGCGGGAGGTACAATGAGCAGTTCTTC
cdr3_aa: CASSLDGSGRYNEQFF

v_call: TRBV6-6
clone_size: -
d_call: -
j_call: TRBJ2-1
cdr3_length: 13
cdr3_nt: TGTGCCAGCAAACGGACGGTCTTCAATGAGCAGTTCTTC
cdr3_aa: CASKRTVFNEQFF

v_call: TRBV27
clone_size: -
d_call: -
j_call: TRBJ2-3
cdr3_length: 14
cdr3_nt: TGTGCCAGCTACCTTGGACGGCCCACAGATACGCAGTATTTT
cdr3_aa: CASYLGRPTDTQYF

v_call: TRBV6-2/TRBV6-3
clone_size: -
d_call: -
j_call: TRBJ2-1
cdr3_length: 14
cdr3_nt: TGTGCCAGCAGTTTTGCACCTTCCTACAATGAGCAGTTCTTC
cdr3_aa: CASSFAPSYNEQFF

v_call: TRBV10-3
clone_size: -
d_call: -
j_call: TRBJ2-5
cdr3_length: 15
cdr3_nt: TGTGCCATCAGTGAATCCGGACAGCCCTACAATGAGCAGTACTTC
cdr3_aa: CAISESGQPYNEQYF

v_call: TRBV7-9
clone_size: -
d_call: -
j_call: TRBJ1-2
cdr3_length: 14
cdr3_nt: TGTGCCAGCAGCTTAGCGCCAGGAAACTATGGCTGCACCTTC
cdr3_aa: CASSLAPGNYGCTF

v_call: TRBV7-9
clone_size: many
d_call: -
j_call: TRBJ2-1
cdr3_length: 14
cdr3_nt: TGTGCCAGCAGCTTAGGGACCGGGATCAATGAGCAGTTCTTC
cdr3_aa: CASSLGTGINEQFF

v_call: TRBV7-2
clone_size: -
d_call: TRBD2
j_call: TRBJ2-7
cdr3_length: 15
cdr3_nt: TGTGCCAGCAGCTTAGGCAGGACTAGCAGAGACGAGCAGTACTTC
cdr3_aa: CASSLGRTSRDEQYF

v_call: TRBV7-9
clone_size: few
d_call: TRBD2
j_call: TRBJ2-3
cdr3_length: 16
cdr3_nt: TGTGCCAGCAGCTCCAGCCGGGGAGGGTCGGTCGATACGCAGTATTTT
cdr3_aa: CASSSSRGGSVDTQYF

v_call: TRBV18
clone_size: -
d_call: -
j_call: TRBJ1-1
cdr3_length: 16
cdr3_nt: TGTGCCAGCTCACCACCGGACGTCTCCCTGGACACTGAAGCTTTCTTT
cdr3_aa: CASSPPDVSLDTEAFF

v_call: TRBV6-6
clone_size: few
d_call: TRBD1
j_call: TRBJ1-1
cdr3_length: 16
cdr3_nt: TGTGCCAGCAGTTACACACCGGGACAGGGGATCACTGAAGCTTTCTTT
cdr3_aa: CASSYTPGQGITEAFF

v_call: TRBV6-5
clone_size: few
d_call: TRBD1
j_call: TRBJ1-4
cdr3_length: 15
cdr3_nt: TGTGCCAGCAGTCGGGGGGACAGGGCTTTTGAAAAACTGTTTTTT
cdr3_aa: CASSRGDRAFEKLFF

v_call: TRBV10-3
clone_size: few
d_call: TRBD2
j_call: TRBJ2-7
cdr3_length: 13
cdr3_nt: TGTGCCATCCGAACGGGAGGCAGCCCCGAGCAGTACTTC
cdr3_aa: CAIRTGGSPEQYF

v_call: TRBV30
clone_size: -
d_call: -
j_call: TRBJ1-6
cdr3_length: 14
cdr3_nt: TGTGCCTGGAAGCTCAGGGGTTATAATTCACCCCTCCACTTT
cdr3_aa: CAWKLRGYNSPLHF

v_call: TRBV5-1
clone_size: -
d_call: -
j_call: TRBJ1-2
cdr3_length: 15
cdr3_nt: TGCGCCAGCAGCGAAAGTAAGCGGACCAACTATGGCTACACCTTC
cdr3_aa: CASSESKRTNYGYTF

v_call: TRBV7-2
clone_size: -
d_call: -
j_call: TRBJ2-4
cdr3_length: 17
cdr3_nt: TGTGCCAGCAGCTTAGCGTGGGGGGAAACCACCAAAAACATTCAGTACTTC
cdr3_aa: CASSLAWGETTKNIQYF

v_call: TRBV29-1
clone_size: -
d_call: TRBD1
j_call: TRBJ2-1
cdr3_length: 14
cdr3_nt: TGCAGCGCCGCTTCCGGGACAGGCTACAATGAGCAGTTCTTC
cdr3_aa: CSAASGTGYNEQFF

v_call: TRBV11-3
clone_size: -
d_call: -
j_call: TRBJ2-1
cdr3_length: 15
cdr3_nt: TGTGCCAGCAGCTTATCGATAGCGGCAAACAATGAGCAGTTCTTC
cdr3_aa: CASSLSIAANNEQFF

v_call: TRBV14
clone_size: few
d_call: -
j_call: TRBJ1-2
cdr3_length: 15
cdr3_nt: TGTGCCAGCAGCCGCCTCGACAGCTCCCAATATGGCTACACCTTC
cdr3_aa: CASSRLDSSQYGYTF

v_call: TRBV27
clone_size: -
d_call: TRBD2
j_call: TRBJ2-7
cdr3_length: 15
cdr3_nt: TGTGCCAGCAGTCCCCGGGGTAGCGGGAGCTACGAGCAGTACTTC
cdr3_aa: CASSPRGSGSYEQYF

v_call: TRBV12-3/TRBV12-4
clone_size: -
d_call: TRBD2
j_call: TRBJ2-5
cdr3_length: 17
cdr3_nt: TGTGCCAGCAGTTTTTATGGCGGGGGGACATCGGGAGAGACCCAGTACTTC
cdr3_aa: CASSFYGGGTSGETQYF

v_call: TRBV12-3/TRBV12-4
clone_size: -
d_call: TRBD1
j_call: TRBJ2-1
cdr3_length: 15
cdr3_nt: TGTGCCAGCAGTTTACGGGGACAGGGTTTTGGTGAGCAGTTCTTC
cdr3_aa: CASSLRGQGFGEQFF

v_call: TRBV5-1
clone_size: -
d_call: -
j_call: TRBJ2-2
cdr3_length: 15
cdr3_nt: TGCGCCAGCAGCCTAACCGACCGCTATCCCGGGGAGCTGTTTTTT
cdr3_aa: CASSLTDRYPGELFF

v_call: TRBV27
clone_size: few
d_call: -
j_call: TRBJ2-2
cdr3_length: 16
cdr3_nt: TGTGCCAGCAGTTTTTACAGTGCCAGGGTCACCGGGGAGCTGTTTTTT
cdr3_aa: CASSFYSARVTGELFF

v_call: TRBV6-6
clone_size: -
d_call: TRBD2
j_call: TRBJ2-3
cdr3_length: 17
cdr3_nt: TGTGCCAGCAGCCGGACTAGCGGGGGGGTATCTTCAGATACGCAGTATTTT
cdr3_aa: CASSRTSGGVSSDTQYF

v_call: TRBV5-1
clone_size: -
d_call: TRBD2
j_call: TRBJ2-7
cdr3_length: 12
cdr3_nt: TGCGCCAGCAGCTACGAGCGGGGCGAGCAGTACTTC
cdr3_aa: CASSYERGEQYF

v_call: TRBV29-1
clone_size: few
d_call: TRBD1
j_call: TRBJ2-7
cdr3_length: 14
cdr3_nt: TGCAGCGTACTTCCGGGACAGGGTTATCAGGAGCAGTACTTC
cdr3_aa: CSVLPGQGYQEQYF

v_call: TRBV9
clone_size: once
d_call: -
j_call: TRBJ1-6
cdr3_length: 15
cdr3_nt: TGTGCCAGCAGCGTAGACGCGGACGGTAATTCACCCCTCCACTTT
cdr3_aa: CASSVDADGNSPLHF

v_call: TRBV27
clone_size: few
d_call: -
j_call: TRBJ2-3
cdr3_length: 15
cdr3_nt: TGTGCCAGCAGTTTATGGGGGAAGGGAACAGATACGCAGTATTTT
cdr3_aa: CASSLWGKGTDTQYF

v_call: TRBV5-6
clone_size: -
d_call: TRBD1
j_call: TRBJ2-5
cdr3_length: 14
cdr3_nt: TGTGCCAGCAGCTTACCGGGACAGACAGAGACCCAGTACTTC
cdr3_aa: CASSLPGQTETQYF

v_call: TRBV20-1
clone_size: few
d_call: -
j_call: TRBJ2-1
cdr3_length: 15
cdr3_nt: TGCAGTGCTAGAATACGAGAGGGCCTTTCGAATGAGCAGTTCTTC
cdr3_aa: CSARIREGLSNEQFF